This entry describes one TCR beta chain. This sample stems from a study of blood T cells in healthy people across ages. A J-beta primer mix and a sample-barcoded 5' primer were used in a second PCR of about 6 to 12 cycles. TCRdb processed the 5' RACE reads anew with MiXCR; each CDR3 protein has one entry. The table includes hundreds of thousands of distinct CDR3 sequences, roughly 26% detected once. The CDR3 consists of 16 residues. Germline-derived CDR1 and CDR2 are SGDLS and YYNGEE. Trimming shortened V by 3 bases and J by 2 bases, and 15 bases separated the two germline ends. This sample also belongs to another study, concerning T cells of mothers and their children. That paper adds: Donation was provided by three healthy Caucasian mothers along with their six children.

This clonotype originated in a boy younger than 18 in good health. Material for sequencing was blood. The chain is built from TRBV9 and TRBJ1-5; D is perhaps TRBD1 (6 bases). This CDR3 is CASSGEQGWGNQPQHF. The CDR3 DNA follows: TGTGCCAGCAGCGGAGAACAGGGATGGGGCAATCAGCCCCAGCATTTT.